These 3 T cell receptor beta chains originate from one sample sequenced in a study of cytomegalovirus exposure and HLA in healthy donors. The study ran its PCR with 60 Vbeta and 13 Jbeta primers. The table came from immunoSEQ multiplex PCR; TCRdb's copy has only in-frame clones and leaves some out. In the table there are approximately 160,000 clones, 82% of which are singletons. Material for sequencing was PBMCs. All receptors derive from a male donor in good health and CMV-seronegative.

The V call is TRBV9, the J call TRBJ2-3; tentatively, D is TRBD2 (6 bases). The V gene's germline CDR1 is SGDLS and CDR2 YYNGEE. Trimming took off 5 bases at V and 2 bases at J, with 18 bases between the two ends. This CDR3 comprises 16 residues. The CDR3 reads CASSPEGPRPTDTQYF. DNA for the CDR3: TGTGCCAGCAGTCCGGAGGGGCCCAGGCCCACAGATACGCAGTATTTT. The whole variable domain, filled in from reference TRBV9 and TRBJ2-3, reads DSGVTQTPKHLITATGQRVTLRCSPRSGDLSVYWYQQSLDQGLQFLIQYYNGEERAKGNILERFSAQQFPDLHSELNLSSLELGDSALYFCASSPEGPRPTDTQYFGPGTRLTVL.

This clone was found once. CDR3 in amino acids: CASSSGTGFYEQYF. In DNA, the CDR3 is TGTGCCAGCAGCTCCGGGACAGGGTTCTACGAGCAGTACTTC. This sequence joins TRBV11-2 and TRBJ2-7; 9 bases fit TRBD1. Germline V gene data show CDR1 as SGHAT and CDR2 as FQNNGV. The junction had 4 bases not matched to a gene; V was cut back by 4 bases and J by 3 bases. This CDR3 is built from 14 residues.

The genes are TRBV4-3 and TRBJ2-5; D possibly corresponds to TRBD2 (5 bases). The CDR3 covers 15 residues. The ends were cut back, 1 base at V and 7 bases at J, with 16 bases in the middle. CDR1 LGHNA and CDR2 YSLEER come from the germline V gene. CDR3: CASSQVASSVGTQYF. For the CDR3, the DNA is TGCGCCAGCAGCCAAGTAGCTAGCTCCGTTGGGACCCAGTACTTC.